This T cell receptor (beta chain) is drawn from a study of tumor-infiltrating lymphocytes in localized non-small cell lung cancer. Study summary: Several tumor histologies, both smoking statuses, and some post-neoadjuvant chemotherapy samples were included. Notes on the study in general: IM1 and IM2 tumors showed no difference in T-cell fraction.

About this clone itself: The target antigen is unknown.

This CDR3 is 13 amino acids long. CDR1 MNHNY and CDR2 SVGAGI come from the germline V gene (reference sequence). V lost 2 bases to trimming and J lost 9 bases, with 11 bases between them. The table came from immunoSEQ multiplex PCR; TCRdb's copy has only in-frame clones and leaves some out. The table records fewer than 15,000 clones, about 70% of them present only once. The receptor comes from a human donor with non-small cell lung cancer. This chain uses TRBV6-6 with TRBJ1-5; D is ambiguous. Source material: uninvolved lung tissue not adjacent to the tumor. The CDR3 is CASSYDGSRPQHF. Written as DNA, the CDR3 is TGTGCCAGCAGTTACGACGGCTCACGGCCCCAGCATTTT.